This T cell receptor (beta chain) came from a study of blood T cell repertoires in COVID-19. CDR1 SGHDT and CDR2 YYEEEE come from the germline V gene. Losses at the gene ends were 3 bases for V and 4 bases for J; bases not matched to a gene: 5. The CDR3 is made up of 16 amino acids. TCRdb keeps only in-frame clones here, not all; method: immunoSEQ multiplex PCR. In the table there are over 250,000 clones, under 90% of which are singletons. The sample comprised peripheral blood. This TCR derives from a man in his fifties or sixties with acute or convalescent COVID-19. The chain links TRBV5-6 to TRBJ2-2; 11 positions agree with TRBD1. CDR3 nucleotides: TGTGCCAGCAGCTCCCGGGACAGGGGGGTCACCGGGGAGCTGTTTTTT. Translation: CASSSRDRGVTGELFF.